A single TCR beta chain is shown here with its context. Its specificity is not known. Generated by immunoSEQ multiplex PCR, the TCRdb table keeps only in-frame clones and is missing some. The sample gives under 60,000 clones, 85% to 90% of which show up once; about 5.1% is in the top ten. This entry is derived from a study of OX40 agonist ivuxolimab in advanced cancers. General study points: At 0.1 to 3.0 mg/kg, CD4+ and CD8+ blood T cells expanded clonally by week 6.

From germline, CDR1 is WNHNN and CDR2 SYGVQD (reference sequence). V was clipped by 7 bases and J by 10 bases; unmatched bases: 6. The CDR3 spans 13 residues. Sample: CD4+ or CD8+ T cells sorted from blood, taken in a trial of the OX40 agonist ivuxolimab. V usage is TRBV10-1 and J usage is TRBJ1-6; 8 bases are shared with TRBD1. This clonotype originated in an adult with an advanced solid tumor such as melanoma, head and neck, liver or kidney cancer. The CDR3 loop is CASTGRQGSPLHF. The CDR3 nucleotides are TGCGCCAGCACCGGCCGACAGGGGTCACCCCTCCACTTT.